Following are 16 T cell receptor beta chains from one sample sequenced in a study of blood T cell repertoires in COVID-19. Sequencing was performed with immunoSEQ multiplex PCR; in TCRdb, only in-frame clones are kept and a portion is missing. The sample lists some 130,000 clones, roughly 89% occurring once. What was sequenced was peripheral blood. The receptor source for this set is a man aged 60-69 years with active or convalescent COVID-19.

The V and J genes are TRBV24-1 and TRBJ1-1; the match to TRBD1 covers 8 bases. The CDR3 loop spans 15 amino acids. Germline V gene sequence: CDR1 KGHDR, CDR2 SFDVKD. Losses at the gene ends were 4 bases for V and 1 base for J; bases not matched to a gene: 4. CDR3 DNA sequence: TGTGCCACCAGTGACCCGACAGGGGCGAACACTGAAGCTTTCTTT. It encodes CATSDPTGANTEAFF.

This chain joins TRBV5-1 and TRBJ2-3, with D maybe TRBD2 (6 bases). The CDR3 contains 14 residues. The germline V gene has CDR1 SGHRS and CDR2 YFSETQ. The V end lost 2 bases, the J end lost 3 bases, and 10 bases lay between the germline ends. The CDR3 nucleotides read TGCGCCAGCAGCTTACCGGGGGTGACAGATACGCAGTATTTT. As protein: CASSLPGVTDTQYF.

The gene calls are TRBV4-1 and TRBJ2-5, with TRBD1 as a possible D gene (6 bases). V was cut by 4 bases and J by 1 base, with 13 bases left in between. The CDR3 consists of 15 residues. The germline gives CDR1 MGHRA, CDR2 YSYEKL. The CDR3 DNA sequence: TGCGCCAGCAGCCGAGGGGGTAATCCCCAAGAGACCCAGTACTTC. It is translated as CASSRGGNPQETQYF.

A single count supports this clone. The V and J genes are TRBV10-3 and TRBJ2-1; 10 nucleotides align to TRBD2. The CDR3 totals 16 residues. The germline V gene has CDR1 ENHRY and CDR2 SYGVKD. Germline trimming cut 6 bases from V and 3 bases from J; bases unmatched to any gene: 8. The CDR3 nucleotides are TGTGCCATCAGCGCAGTTCTAGCGGGGGACTACAATGAGCAGTTCTTC. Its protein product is CAISAVLAGDYNEQFF.

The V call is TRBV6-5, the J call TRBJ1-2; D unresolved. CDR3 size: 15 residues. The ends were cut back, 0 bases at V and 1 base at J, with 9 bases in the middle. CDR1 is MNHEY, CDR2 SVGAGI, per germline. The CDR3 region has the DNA TGTGCCAGCAGTTACTCGTGGAGCAATAACTATGGCTACACCTTC. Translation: CASSYSWSNNYGYTF.

CDR3 sequence: CASSLGRSTYEQYF. For the CDR3, the DNA is TGTGCCAGCAGCTTAGGTAGGAGTACCTACGAGCAGTACTTC. This chain joins TRBV11-2 and TRBJ2-7; unclear D gene. The V gene's germline CDR1 is SGHAT and CDR2 FQNNGV. This CDR3 comprises 14 residues. The V gene lost 1 base and the J gene lost 2 bases, with 9 bases spanning the gap.

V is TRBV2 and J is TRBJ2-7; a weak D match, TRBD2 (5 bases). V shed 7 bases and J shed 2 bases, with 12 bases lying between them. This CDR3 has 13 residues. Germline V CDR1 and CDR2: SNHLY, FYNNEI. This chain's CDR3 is CASNARGTYEQYF. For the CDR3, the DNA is TGTGCCAGCAACGCTCGGGGAACCTACGAGCAGTACTTC.

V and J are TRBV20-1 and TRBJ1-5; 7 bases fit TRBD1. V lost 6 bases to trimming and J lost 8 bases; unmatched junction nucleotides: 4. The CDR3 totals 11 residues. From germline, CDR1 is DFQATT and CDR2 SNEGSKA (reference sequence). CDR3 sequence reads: CSAGQAEPQHF. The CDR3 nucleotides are TGCAGTGCAGGACAGGCGGAGCCCCAGCATTTT.

This chain's CDR3 is CATTLGDSEAFF. The CDR3 DNA follows: TGTGCCACCACCCTAGGGGACTCCGAAGCTTTCTTT. This chain connects TRBV24-1 to TRBJ1-1; D possibly corresponds to TRBD1 (5 bases). V gave up 8 bases and J gave up 8 bases, with 14 bases separating them. Germline loops: CDR1 KGHDR, CDR2 SFDVKD. The CDR3 length is 12 residues.

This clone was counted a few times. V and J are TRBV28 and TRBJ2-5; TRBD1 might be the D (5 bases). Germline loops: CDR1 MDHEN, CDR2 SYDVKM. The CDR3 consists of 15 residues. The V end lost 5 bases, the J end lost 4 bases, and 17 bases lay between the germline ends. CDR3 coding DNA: TGTGCCAGCAGTCCCCGAAAGGGGTCAATAGAGACCCAGTACTTC. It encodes CASSPRKGSIETQYF.

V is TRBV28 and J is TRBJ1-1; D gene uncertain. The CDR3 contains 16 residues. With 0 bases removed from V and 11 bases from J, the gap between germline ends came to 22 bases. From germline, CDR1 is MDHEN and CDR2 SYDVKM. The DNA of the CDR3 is TGTGCCAGCAGTTTATGGGCCGAGGTAATGGGGAGAATGGCTTTCTTT. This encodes CASSLWAEVMGRMAFF.

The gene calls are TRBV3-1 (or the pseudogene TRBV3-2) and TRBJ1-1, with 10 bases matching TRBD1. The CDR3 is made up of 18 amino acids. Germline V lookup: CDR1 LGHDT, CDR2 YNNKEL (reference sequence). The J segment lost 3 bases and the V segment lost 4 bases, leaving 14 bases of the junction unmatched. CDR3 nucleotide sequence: TGTGCCAGCAGCCTTCGCGGGACAGGGGTGATAAGGGACACTGAAGCTTTCTTT. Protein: CASSLRGTGVIRDTEAFF.

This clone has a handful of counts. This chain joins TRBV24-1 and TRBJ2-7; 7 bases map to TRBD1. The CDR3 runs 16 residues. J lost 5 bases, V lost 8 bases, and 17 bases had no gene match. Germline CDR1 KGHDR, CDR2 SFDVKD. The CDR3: CATTARTGFQGDEQYF. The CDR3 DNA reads TGTGCCACCACCGCACGGACAGGTTTCCAAGGAGACGAGCAGTACTTC.

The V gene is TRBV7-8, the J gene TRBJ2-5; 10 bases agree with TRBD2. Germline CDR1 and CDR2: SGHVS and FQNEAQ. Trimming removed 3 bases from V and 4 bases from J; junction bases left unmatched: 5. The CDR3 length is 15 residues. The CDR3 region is CASSFISGGIETQYF. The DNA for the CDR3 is TGTGCCAGCAGCTTTATTAGCGGGGGGATAGAGACCCAGTACTTC.

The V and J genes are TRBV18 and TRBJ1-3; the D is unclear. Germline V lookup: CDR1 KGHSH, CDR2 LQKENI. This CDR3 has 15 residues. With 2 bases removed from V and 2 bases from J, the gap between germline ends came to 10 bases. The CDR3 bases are TGTGCCAGCTCACCAGGAGTCCAAGCTGGAAACACCATATATTTT. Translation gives CASSPGVQAGNTIYF.

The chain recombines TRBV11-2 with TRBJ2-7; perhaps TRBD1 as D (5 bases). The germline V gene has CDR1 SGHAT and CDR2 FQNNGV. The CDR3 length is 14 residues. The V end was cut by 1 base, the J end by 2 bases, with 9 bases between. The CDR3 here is CASSLGPGPYEQYF. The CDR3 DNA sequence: TGTGCCAGCAGCTTAGGCCCAGGGCCCTACGAGCAGTACTTC. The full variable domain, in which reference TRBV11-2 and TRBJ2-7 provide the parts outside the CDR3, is EAGVAQSPRYKIIEKRQSVAFWCNPISGHATLYWYQQILGQGPKLLIQFQNNGVVDDSQLPKDRFSAERLKGVDSTLKIQPAKLEDSAVYLCASSLGPGPYEQYFGPGTRLTVT.